The 15 T cell receptor beta chains below all came from one sample that was sequenced in a study of blood T cell repertoires in COVID-19. Assay used: immunoSEQ multiplex PCR; TCRdb lists only in-frame clones, some missing. The sample shows some 270,000 clones, about 85% of them seen only once. The specimen sequenced was peripheral blood. The receptors originated from a human donor with COVID-19, enrolled during active disease. The donor label of this sample is uncertain.

The chain is built from TRBV27 and TRBJ2-7; 7 nucleotides align to TRBD2. Germline V gene data show CDR1 as MNHEY and CDR2 as SMNVEV (reference sequence). The V gene end was trimmed by 3 bases and the J gene end by 2 bases; junction bases not matched to a gene: 4. The CDR3 spans 14 residues. The CDR3 here is CASSFTSAAYEQYF. The CDR3 DNA reads TGTGCCAGCAGTTTTACTAGCGCGGCCTACGAGCAGTACTTC.

The V and J genes are TRBV20-1 and TRBJ2-3, with D maybe TRBD2 (6 bases). The germline V gene has CDR1 DFQATT and CDR2 SNEGSKA (reference sequence). Trimming removed 7 bases at V and 9 bases at J, with 14 bases between. This CDR3 comprises 11 residues. CDR3 nucleotide sequence: TGCAGTGGAGGAAGGGGAGGCACGCAGTATTTT. This encodes CSGGRGGTQYF.

The genes are TRBV6-5 and TRBJ1-1; a possible D gene is TRBD1 (5 bases). The germline gives CDR1 MNHEY, CDR2 SVGAGI. The CDR3 totals 14 residues. Trimming cost V 0 bases and J 3 bases, with 8 bases left between them. Here the CDR3 reads CASSYSRDYTEAFF. For the CDR3, the DNA is TGTGCCAGCAGTTACTCCAGGGATTACACTGAAGCTTTCTTT.

The chain carries TRBV9 and TRBJ1-3; 8 bases are shared with TRBD1. V shed 4 bases and J 0 bases; nucleotides not matched to a gene: 6. CDR1 and CDR2 (germline): SGDLS, YYNGEE. This CDR3 region has 16 residues. The CDR3 sequence is CASSTGQGYSGNTIYF. CDR3 sequence (DNA): TGTGCCAGCAGCACCGGACAGGGCTACTCTGGAAACACCATATATTTT.

The chain recombines TRBV6-1 with TRBJ1-4; 8 bases match TRBD1. The CDR3 has 17 residues. V shed 1 base and J 5 bases; nucleotides not matched to a gene: 9. Germline CDR1 is MNHNS and CDR2 is SASEGT. The CDR3 loop is CASSEVGTGLSNEKLFF. The CDR3 bases are TGTGCCAGCAGTGAAGTGGGGACAGGCCTTAGCAATGAAAAACTGTTTTTT.

This clone appeared a few times. The chain employs TRBV4-1 and TRBJ2-7, with 11 bases aligning to TRBD2. The CDR3 length is 14 residues. V was clipped by 6 bases and J by 3 bases; unmatched bases: 4. Germline CDR1 and CDR2: MGHRA and YSYEKL. The CDR3 here is CASRRLAGIYEQYF. The CDR3 region has the DNA TGCGCCAGCAGACGACTAGCGGGAATCTACGAGCAGTACTTC.

The chain has TRBV15 and TRBJ2-5; D is unresolved. Looked up from germline, CDR1 is LNHNV and CDR2 is YYDKDF (reference sequence). Trimming left V 6 bases short and J 4 bases short, with 12 bases between. The CDR3 spans 13 residues. CDR3 in amino acids: CATRDLVAETQYF. The CDR3 region has the DNA TGTGCCACCAGAGACCTAGTTGCAGAGACCCAGTACTTC.

The V call is TRBV7-8, the J call TRBJ2-1; unclear D gene. CDR3 length: 14 amino acids. Germline V gives CDR1 SGHVS, CDR2 FQNEAQ. The V and J ends lost 1 base and 5 bases respectively, with 9 bases between them. In nucleotides, the CDR3 is TGTGCCAGCAGCTTAGACTACGAGAACAATGAGCAGTTCTTC. It yields the protein CASSLDYENNEQFF.

In this sample, this clone turned up a few times. The rearrangement links TRBV4-3 to TRBJ1-2, with a tentative D call TRBD1 (5 bases). CDR1 is LGHNA, CDR2 YSLEER, per germline. The CDR3 extends over 15 amino acids. V gave up 0 bases and J gave up 8 bases, with 16 bases separating them. The chain's CDR3 is CASSQDSGRQEGYTF. In DNA, the CDR3 is TGCGCCAGCAGCCAAGATTCAGGGCGTCAGGAGGGCTACACCTTC.

This clone was observed a handful of times. The rearrangement uses TRBV29-1 and TRBJ1-2; D uncertain. This CDR3 region has 12 residues. Germline loops: CDR1 SQVTM, CDR2 ANQGSEA. The germline V and J ends were trimmed by 5 bases and 8 bases, with 15 bases remaining between them. CDR3 amino acids: CSVRTFAGGYTF. The CDR3 nucleotides read TGCAGCGTTCGGACTTTCGCGGGGGGCTACACCTTC.

This clone was seen a handful of times. The chain joins TRBV19 to TRBJ1-2; D is undetermined. Trimming left V 3 bases short and J 0 bases short, with 17 bases between. The V gene's germline CDR1 is LNHDA and CDR2 SQIVND (reference sequence). The CDR3 covers 17 residues. CDR3 residues: CASSISQALLSNYGYTF. The CDR3 region has the DNA TGTGCCAGTAGTATCTCGCAGGCCCTACTTTCTAACTATGGCTACACCTTC.

V usage is TRBV5-1 and J usage is TRBJ1-2; perhaps TRBD1 as D (5 bases). This CDR3 is 14 amino acids long. Trimming cost V 4 bases and J 7 bases, with 17 bases left between them. Germline lookup yields CDR1 SGHRS and CDR2 YFSETQ. CDR3 residues: CASSPGEGRAGYTF. CDR3 coding DNA: TGCGCCAGCAGCCCTGGGGAGGGGCGAGCTGGCTACACCTTC.

This chain joins TRBV30 and TRBJ2-7, with 10 nucleotides matching TRBD2. The CDR3 sequence is 13 residues long. Trimming took 6 bases from V and 6 from J; bases not matched to a gene: 8. Germline values: CDR1 GTSNPN, CDR2 SVGIG (reference sequence). The CDR3 loop reads CACSPAGGGEQYF. Here the CDR3 DNA reads TGTGCCTGTAGTCCAGCGGGAGGGGGCGAGCAGTACTTC.

V gene TRBV19 combines with J gene TRBJ2-1; 9 bases are a match to TRBD1. Germline CDR1 is LNHDA and CDR2 is SQIVND (reference sequence). The CDR3 contains 13 residues. With 10 bases clipped from V and 8 bases from J, the junction kept 9 bases outside the gene matches. The CDR3 DNA is TGTGCCACCAGGGACAGGGCCCCGGATGAGCAGTTCTTC. This gives the protein CATRDRAPDEQFF.

The chain is built from TRBV28 and TRBJ1-3, with D possibly TRBD1 on 6 matching bases. From germline, CDR1 is MDHEN and CDR2 SYDVKM. The CDR3 is 15 residues long. V lost 6 bases and J lost 4, with 16 bases in between. Here the CDR3 DNA reads TGTGCCAGCAGCCTTCCCTCAGGGGTCGGAAACACCATATATTTT. This encodes CASSLPSGVGNTIYF.